This TCR beta chain emerged from a study of T cells in tuberculosis. Whole-study context: IGRA-negative adolescents, IGRA-positive adolescents with latent tuberculosis and adults with active tuberculosis formed this South African cohort.

CDR3 length: 14 residues. Trimming took 4 bases from V and 1 from J; bases not matched to a gene: 2. Germline V gene data show CDR1 as LNHNV and CDR2 as YYDKDF (reference sequence). Regarding the study as a whole: Smaller alpha distances in active tuberculosis partly reflected shorter CDR3-alpha lengths.

Time point here: new active TB diagnosis, blood taken before or within 7 days of starting treatment. Active tuberculosis patients were new diagnoses, HIV-seronegative, South African, and aged 18 years or older. Profiled with immunoSEQ multiplex PCR; TCRdb holds only in-frame clones, not every one. Among approximately 35,000 clones listed, about 90% were seen once. Worth noting for this clone: No antigen is known for it.

The origin of this receptor is an adult with tuberculosis. Some clones in this sample may be carry-over from other donors' samples. J is TRBJ1-1 and V is TRBV15; 8 nucleotides agree with TRBD1. The sample was PBMCs, taken at tuberculosis diagnosis. CDR3 nucleotide sequence: TGTGCCACCAGCAAGGGACAGGCGAACACTGAAGCTTTCTTT. It encodes CATSKGQANTEAFF.